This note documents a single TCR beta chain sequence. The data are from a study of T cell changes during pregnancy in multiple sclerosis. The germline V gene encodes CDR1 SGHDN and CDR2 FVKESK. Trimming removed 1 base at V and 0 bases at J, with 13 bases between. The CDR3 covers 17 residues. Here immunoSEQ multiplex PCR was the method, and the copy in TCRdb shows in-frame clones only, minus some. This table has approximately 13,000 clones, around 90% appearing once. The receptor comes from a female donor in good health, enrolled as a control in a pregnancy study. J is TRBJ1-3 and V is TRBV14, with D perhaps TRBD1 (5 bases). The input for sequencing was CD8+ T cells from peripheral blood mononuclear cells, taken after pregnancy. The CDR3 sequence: CASSQATGPLSGNTIYF. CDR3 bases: TGTGCCAGCAGCCAAGCCACAGGACCACTCTCTGGAAACACCATATATTTT.